The 23 T cell receptor beta chains below were found in one sample sequenced in a study of blood T cell repertoires in COVID-19. Method: immunoSEQ multiplex PCR; TCRdb's copy keeps in-frame clones and lacks some. The sample holds over 55,000 clones, 75% to 85% seen once. The sequenced material came from peripheral blood. The receptors shown here come from a man over 45 with acute or convalescent COVID-19.

This clone is a singleton in its sample. The chain carries TRBV18 and TRBJ2-5; D is possibly TRBD1 (6 bases). Germline V lookup: CDR1 KGHSH, CDR2 LQKENI. This CDR3 region has 15 residues. V was trimmed by 6 bases and J by 4 bases, leaving 18 bases between them. The CDR3, as DNA: TGTGCCAGCTCGCGCCTCACAGGGTTTGGAGAGACCCAGTACTTC. Its protein is CASSRLTGFGETQYF. The variable domain in full, with the rest retrieved from reference TRBV18 and TRBJ2-5, is NAGVMQNPRHLVRRRGQEARLRCSPMKGHSHVYWYRQLPEEGLKFMVYLQKENIIDESGMPKERFSAEFPKEGPSILRIQQVVRGDSAAYFCASSRLTGFGETQYFGPGTRLLVL.

V and J are TRBV19 and TRBJ2-7, with 7 bases that match TRBD1. Germline V lookup: CDR1 LNHDA, CDR2 SQIVND (reference sequence). V lost 9 bases and J lost 2; bases outside the gene matches: 7. This CDR3 spans 13 amino acids. CDR3 in DNA: TGTGCCAGGCCGGGACAGTCTACCTACGAGCAGTACGTC. As protein: CARPGQSTYEQYV.

This chain joins TRBV28 and TRBJ2-2; tentatively, D is TRBD2 (6 bases). Trimming took off 6 bases at V and 7 bases at J, with 15 bases between the two ends. Germline loops: CDR1 MDHEN, CDR2 SYDVKM. The CDR3 spans 14 residues. CDR3 nucleotides: TGTGCCAGCAGGGTTGGGGGGTTTGTCGGGGAGCTGTTTTTT. Translation gives CASRVGGFVGELFF.

The chain recombines TRBV6-5 with TRBJ1-1, with a possible D match to TRBD1 (5 bases). Germline-derived CDR1 and CDR2 are MNHEY and SVGAGI. Trimming removed 0 bases from V and 3 bases from J, with 8 bases in between. The CDR3 consists of 14 residues. The CDR3, as DNA: TGTGCCAGCAGTTACTCTGGGGGGGACACTGAAGCTTTCTTT. This translates into CASSYSGGDTEAFF.

The rearrangement joins TRBV7-3 to TRBJ2-5; 8 bases are a match to TRBD2. CDR3 size: 17 residues. Per the germline V gene, CDR1 is SGHTA and CDR2 is FQGTGA. Trimming cost V 2 bases and J 5 bases; bases outside gene matches: 13. CDR3 sequence (DNA): TGTGCCAGCAGCTTAGTTGGCTCCAGCGGGGGATGGGAGACCCAGTACTTC. Translation: CASSLVGSSGGWETQYF.

The CDR3 sequence is CSASARVNEQFF. The DNA of the CDR3 is TGCAGTGCTAGTGCCCGGGTTAATGAGCAGTTCTTC. The rearrangement uses TRBV20-1 and TRBJ2-1; D not resolved. Trimming stripped 3 bases from V and 7 bases from J, with 10 bases between. The CDR3 length is 12 residues. Germline V lookup: CDR1 DFQATT, CDR2 SNEGSKA (reference sequence).

This clone appeared once. The V call is TRBV29-1, the J call TRBJ1-3, with a weak D call TRBD1 (6 bases). Trimming took 2 bases from V and 5 from J, leaving 7 bases between them. The V gene's germline CDR1 is SQVTM and CDR2 ANQGSEA. The CDR3 totals 12 residues. The CDR3 DNA follows: TGCAGCGTTGAAACAGGGAGAAACACCATATATTTT. Translated: CSVETGRNTIYF.

The rearrangement links TRBV11-2 to TRBJ2-1, with TRBD2 as a possible D gene (5 bases). V was trimmed by 0 bases and J by 8 bases, leaving 11 bases between them. The CDR3 is 14 residues long. Looked up from germline, CDR1 is SGHAT and CDR2 is FQNNGV. CDR3 sequence: CASSLEVARDEQFF. The DNA of the CDR3 is TGTGCCAGCAGCTTAGAAGTGGCGCGGGATGAGCAGTTCTTC.

This chain uses TRBV27 with TRBJ2-7, with TRBD1 as a possible D gene (5 bases). The CDR3 covers 16 residues. Per the germline V gene, CDR1 is MNHEY and CDR2 is SMNVEV (reference sequence). V was clipped by 6 bases and J by 1 base, with 19 bases between them. CDR3 protein: CASSPIQASLSYEQYF. In DNA form, the CDR3 reads TGTGCCAGCAGCCCGATACAGGCCTCCTTATCCTACGAGCAGTACTTC.

The chain joins TRBV9 to TRBJ2-3; D is perhaps TRBD2 (5 bases). The CDR3 length is 12 residues. CDR1 is SGDLS, CDR2 YYNGEE, per germline. Trimming removed 10 bases at V and 5 bases at J, with 14 bases between. The CDR3 nucleotides are TGTGCCCGGGAATGGCGGAAAGATACGCAGTATTTT. It encodes CAREWRKDTQYF.

The count of this clone is one. V usage is TRBV6-5 and J usage is TRBJ2-5; 10 bases fit TRBD1. Per germline, CDR1 MNHEY and CDR2 SVGAGI. The CDR3 is 14 residues long. The V gene end was trimmed by 6 bases and the J gene end by 4 bases; junction bases not matched to a gene: 5. CDR3 coding DNA: TGTGCCAGCAGCACGGGACAGGGGTTAGAGACCCAGTACTTC. Its protein is CASSTGQGLETQYF.

Notes on this clone: Other DNA sequences from this sample encode an identical CDR3 as well. The chain couples TRBV4-1 to TRBJ2-1; 7 bases map to TRBD2. CDR1 is MGHRA, CDR2 YSYEKL, per germline. This CDR3 spans 16 amino acids. Germline trimming cut 3 bases from V and 2 bases from J; bases unmatched to any gene: 7. CDR3 protein: CASSHLGLAAYNEQFF. CDR3 nucleotide sequence: TGCGCCAGCAGCCATCTGGGGCTAGCGGCCTACAATGAGCAGTTCTTC.

In its sample, this clone was seen once. The chain joins TRBV6-5 to TRBJ2-4; D call uncertain. The germline gives CDR1 MNHEY, CDR2 SVGAGI. This CDR3 comprises 15 residues. The V gene lost 4 bases and the J gene lost 0 bases, with 10 bases spanning the gap. The CDR3 loop reads CASSSRLLAKNIQYF. As DNA, the CDR3 is TGTGCCAGCAGTTCCCGACTTTTAGCCAAAAACATTCAGTACTTC.

This clone was detected once. The rearrangement links TRBV3-1 (or the pseudogene TRBV3-2) to TRBJ1-1; maybe TRBD1 (5 bases). The CDR3 is 14 residues long. The germline gives CDR1 LGHDT, CDR2 YNNKEL (reference sequence). V lost 1 base and J 11 bases, leaving 17 bases between the germline ends. Written as DNA, the CDR3 is TGTGCCAGCAGCCAAGCCGGGGCCCGGGAGGGGGCTTTCTTT. Its translation is CASSQAGAREGAFF.

In this sample, this clone turned up a few times. The genes are TRBV11-2 and TRBJ2-1, with TRBD1 as a possible D gene (6 bases). Deletions cut 6 bases from V and 4 bases from J, with 16 bases between. Germline V CDR1 and CDR2: SGHAT, FQNNGV. There are 15 residues in the CDR3. The CDR3 here is CASRRLVGQYNEQFF. Here the CDR3 DNA reads TGTGCCAGCAGACGGTTAGTCGGACAGTACAATGAGCAGTTCTTC.

The J gene is TRBJ1-4, the V gene TRBV9, with D tentatively TRBD1 (5 bases). Per germline, CDR1 SGDLS and CDR2 YYNGEE. The V and J ends lost 0 bases and 4 bases respectively, with 10 bases between them. This CDR3 is 15 amino acids long. Here the CDR3 DNA reads TGTGCCAGCAGCGTAGGTGGGACTCATAATGAAAAACTGTTTTTT. Protein product: CASSVGGTHNEKLFF.

The CDR3 reads CASSPHGSMEVMNTEAFF. CDR3 bases: TGCGCCAGCAGCCCCCATGGGAGTATGGAGGTCATGAACACTGAAGCTTTCTTT. The gene calls are TRBV4-1 and TRBJ1-1; D is unresolved. CDR3 length: 18 amino acids. Germline V gives CDR1 MGHRA, CDR2 YSYEKL. The ends were cut back, 4 bases at V and 0 bases at J, with 21 bases in the middle.

This clone was observed a few times. The J gene is TRBJ2-1, the V gene TRBV6-1; D not resolved. The V and J ends lost 2 bases and 5 bases respectively, with 7 bases between them. The germline gives CDR1 MNHNS, CDR2 SASEGT. The CDR3 loop spans 13 amino acids. The CDR3 protein is CASSERFHNEQFF. For the CDR3, the DNA is TGTGCCAGCAGTGAACGTTTTCACAATGAGCAGTTCTTC.

The table lists this clone with a count of one. The V gene is TRBV27, the J gene TRBJ2-7; D is possibly TRBD1 (6 bases). V was cut by 3 bases and J by 4 bases, with 10 bases left in between. The CDR3 has 13 amino acids. Germline V CDR1 and CDR2: MNHEY, SMNVEV (reference sequence). The CDR3 DNA sequence: TGTGCCAGCAGTTTGGACAGAGGTTACGAGCAGTACTTC. Amino acid sequence: CASSLDRGYEQYF.

This clone showed up just a few times. The rearrangement joins TRBV7-8 to TRBJ1-4; 9 bases fit TRBD1. The CDR3 consists of 15 residues. V lost 5 bases, J lost 7 bases, and 8 bases stayed unmatched. CDR1 and CDR2 (germline): SGHVS, FQNEAQ. CDR3 nucleotides: TGTGCCAGCAGCCTTACGACAGGGGGAAGTGAAAAACTGTTTTTT. This encodes CASSLTTGGSEKLFF.

The rearrangement links TRBV3-1 (or the pseudogene TRBV3-2) to TRBJ2-4; TRBD1 agrees at 7 bases. With V trimmed by 3 bases and J by 2 bases, 1 base remained unmatched. The CDR3 is 14 residues long. The germline V gene has CDR1 LGHDT and CDR2 YNNKEL (reference sequence). The CDR3 sequence: CASSQTGSKNIQYF. For the CDR3, the DNA is TGTGCCAGCAGCCAGACAGGGTCCAAAAACATTCAGTACTTC.

Written as DNA, the CDR3 is TGTGCCATCAGTGAGGAGGGCTCCTATAATTCACCCCTCCACTTT. It yields the protein CAISEEGSYNSPLHF. The chain has TRBV10-3 and TRBJ1-6; D is uncertain. The CDR3 has 15 residues. V lost 2 bases, J lost 0 bases, and 5 bases lay in between. Germline V lookup: CDR1 ENHRY, CDR2 SYGVKD.

The chain carries TRBV5-1 and TRBJ2-5, with 7 nucleotides matching TRBD1. J was trimmed by 1 base and V by 3 bases; bases with no gene match: 3. From germline, CDR1 is SGHRS and CDR2 YFSETQ. There are 14 residues in the CDR3. The CDR3 spells CASSWTGFQETQYF. Written as DNA, the CDR3 is TGCGCCAGCAGCTGGACAGGCTTCCAAGAGACCCAGTACTTC.